This is a list of T cell receptor beta chains from one sample in a study of cytomegalovirus exposure and HLA in healthy donors. The table came from immunoSEQ multiplex PCR; TCRdb's copy has only in-frame clones and leaves some out. The sample lists 180,000 or so clones, around a tenth occurring once. Sequencing input: PBMCs. These receptor sequences come from a woman aged 25 to 39 in good health and CMV-seropositive. Both conserved end residues are part of each CDR3. A D gene is named only where the DNA matches it firmly. The listing skips clone size in some rows; elsewhere it reads once, few, many or a size class.

j_call,v_call,clone_size,d_call,cdr3_nt,cdr3_aa
TRBJ2-7,TRBV4-2,few,NA,TGTGCCAGCAGCCAAGACGGCTACGAGCAGTACTTC,CASSQDGYEQYF
TRBJ1-2,TRBV6-4,few,TRBD1,TGTGCCAGCAGTGACAATGGTAGGACAGGTTTATATGGCTACACCTTC,CASSDNGRTGLYGYTF
TRBJ2-1,TRBV5-8,NA,NA,TGTGCCAGCAGCTTCACGGGTCTCAATGAGCAGTTCTTC,CASSFTGLNEQFF
TRBJ1-6,TRBV9,few,NA,TGTGCCAGCAGCGTAGCTGGGGCCAATTCACCCCTCCACTTT,CASSVAGANSPLHF
TRBJ2-3,TRBV27,few,TRBD1,TGTGCCAGCAGTGCTGGGACAGGGAGAAGGGATACGCAGTATTTT,CASSAGTGRRDTQYF
TRBJ1-2,TRBV18,few,TRBD1,TGTGCCAGCTCACCCGAGAGGGGACAGGGCGCCTATGGCTACACCTTC,CASSPERGQGAYGYTF
TRBJ2-1,TRBV6-6,NA,TRBD2,TGTGCCAGCAGCATAAGCGGGAGCTTCACCGTTGAGCAGTTCTTC,CASSISGSFTVEQFF
TRBJ1-2,TRBV6-5,few,NA,TGTGCCAGCAGTTACGAGGGAGTTGGTGGCTACACCTTC,CASSYEGVGGYTF
TRBJ2-3,TRBV4-1,few,TRBD2,TGCGCCAGCAGCCAAGGAGTTAGCGGGACCAGCACAGATACGCAGTATTTT,CASSQGVSGTSTDTQYF
TRBJ2-7,TRBV28,few,TRBD1,TGTGCCAGCAGTTTAGTCCAGACAGGGGGCAGGACCTACGAGCAGTACTTC,CASSLVQTGGRTYEQYF
TRBJ1-2,TRBV30,NA,TRBD1,TGTGCCTGGAGTGTAAACAGGGGGCTTATCTATGGCTACACCTTC,CAWSVNRGLIYGYTF
TRBJ1-5,TRBV2,NA,NA,TGTGCCAGTCCACGTACTCGGCGTCAGGGCGATCAGCCCCAGCATTTT,CASPRTRRQGDQPQHF
TRBJ1-1,TRBV7-8,NA,NA,TGTGCCAGCAGCTTGACAGCTAAGAGCACTGAAGCTTTCTTT,CASSLTAKSTEAFF
TRBJ2-5,TRBV5-4,NA,NA,TGTGCCAGCAGCTGGGGGGAAAGGGCTCAAGAGACCCAGTACTTC,CASSWGERAQETQYF
TRBJ2-5,TRBV19,NA,TRBD1,TGTGCCAGTAGTCTAACAGGGGCCCAAGAGACCCAGTACTTC,CASSLTGAQETQYF
TRBJ2-7,TRBV6-5,few,TRBD1,TGTGCCAGCAGCTACATCGCAGGGGGCGAAAGCTACGAGCAGTACTTC,CASSYIAGGESYEQYF
TRBJ2-1,TRBV30,NA,TRBD2,TGTGCCTGGAGTACAAGCGGGAGAAGTTACAATGAGCAGTTCTTC,CAWSTSGRSYNEQFF
TRBJ2-1,TRBV9,few,NA,TGTGCCAGCAGCGTAGATATTTACAATGAGCAGTTCTTC,CASSVDIYNEQFF
TRBJ2-7,TRBV2,NA,NA,TGTGCCAGCAGTGGTCGCGGCCTGAGTCCCACTCCCTTCGAAGAGCAGTACTTC,CASSGRGLSPTPFEEQYF
TRBJ2-1,TRBV5-1,few,NA,TGCGCCAGCAGCTTGGCCCAGCGGTACAATGAGCAGTTCTTC,CASSLAQRYNEQFF
TRBJ1-1,TRBV5-5,few,NA,TGTGCCAGCAGTTCCCTATCGGACTCAACCTCTGACACTGAAGCTTTCTTT,CASSSLSDSTSDTEAFF
TRBJ2-5,TRBV5-6,NA,NA,TGTGCCAGCAGCTTCGGCAGGGCCCAAGAGACCCAGTACTTC,CASSFGRAQETQYF
TRBJ2-6,TRBV10-3,few,NA,TGTGCCATCAGTGAACCGGACGTAGGACTCTCTGGGGCCAACGTCCTGACTTTC,CAISEPDVGLSGANVLTF
TRBJ1-1,TRBV30,NA,TRBD1,TGTGCCTGGCTTTCGGGACAGCCTGAAGCTTTCTTT,CAWLSGQPEAFF
TRBJ2-6,TRBV6-1,many,NA,TGTGCCAGCAGGGCCGGCGGGTCTGGGGCCAACGTCCTGACTTTC,CASRAGGSGANVLTF
TRBJ2-2,TRBV4-1,NA,NA,TGCGCCAGCAGCCGACGGGACAACCCGAACACCGGGGAGCTGTTTTTT,CASSRRDNPNTGELFF
TRBJ2-1,TRBV4-1,few,NA,TGCGCCAGCAGCCTTGACTTGAACTCCTACAATGAGCAGTTCTTC,CASSLDLNSYNEQFF
TRBJ2-7,TRBV6-1,NA,TRBD1,TGTGCCAGCAGACGAGGACAGGGTCCCTACGAGCAGTACTTC,CASRRGQGPYEQYF
TRBJ2-3,TRBV2,NA,TRBD2,TGTGCCAGCAGCGGAGCGGGAGGGTCGACGGCAGATACGCAGTATTTT,CASSGAGGSTADTQYF
TRBJ2-5,TRBV5-1,NA,TRBD1,TGCGCCAGCAGCCTACCGGCTATAGGGGGCAATGGTGAGACCCAGTACTTC,CASSLPAIGGNGETQYF
TRBJ2-3,TRBV7-3,NA,NA,TGTGCCAGCGGACGGGAAGGGCCGACAGATACGCAGTATTTT,CASGREGPTDTQYF
TRBJ2-2,TRBV5-1,few,NA,TGCGCCAGCAGTTTGTCGGAGGGCGGAGGCGGGGAGCTGTTTTTT,CASSLSEGGGGELFF
TRBJ2-5,TRBV14,few,TRBD2,TGTGCCAGCAGCTCCCTAGCGGGAGGACAAGAGACCCAGTACTTC,CASSSLAGGQETQYF
TRBJ1-5,TRBV7-9,NA,TRBD1,TGTGCCAGCAGCGGGACAGGCTTCAATCAGCCCCAGCATTTT,CASSGTGFNQPQHF
TRBJ2-1,TRBV6-1,NA,NA,TGTGCCAGCAGTGGGAGGGACGCCCGCTCCTACAATGAGCAGTTCTTC,CASSGRDARSYNEQFF
TRBJ2-7,TRBV5-1,few,TRBD1,TGCGCCAGCAGCCCTGGGACAGGGGGTTACGAGCAGTACTTC,CASSPGTGGYEQYF
TRBJ1-2,TRBV5-1,NA,NA,TGCGCCAGCAGCGCCGGGACAACTAACTATGGCTACACCTTC,CASSAGTTNYGYTF
TRBJ2-3,TRBV5-1,few,TRBD2,TGCGCCAGCAGCGGTATAGCGGGAGTGACAGATACGCAGTATTTT,CASSGIAGVTDTQYF
TRBJ2-3,TRBV29-1,NA,TRBD1,TGCAGCGTTGACGGCAGGGGGACCACAGATACGCAGTATTTT,CSVDGRGTTDTQYF
TRBJ1-2,TRBV30,NA,NA,TGTGCCTGGAGTAAGCCCCCAGGGGAGAACTATGGCTACACCTTC,CAWSKPPGENYGYTF
TRBJ2-3,TRBV7-7,NA,NA,TGTGCCAGCAGCTTAGCGGCGTCGCCTAGCGGCACAGATACGCAGTATTTT,CASSLAASPSGTDTQYF
TRBJ1-2,TRBV9,NA,NA,TGTGCCAGCAGCGTAGCCTCGGGATTCAACTATGGCTACACCTTC,CASSVASGFNYGYTF
TRBJ2-1,TRBV5-6,NA,TRBD2,TGTGCCAGCAGCACGGGACTAGCGGGAGTTGGTGAGCAGTTCTTC,CASSTGLAGVGEQFF
TRBJ2-3,TRBV5-1,NA,TRBD2,TGCGCCAGCAGCTTGGTCTCTAGCGGGAGGGGAGGAGATACGCAGTATTTT,CASSLVSSGRGGDTQYF
TRBJ2-1,TRBV7-7,NA,TRBD2,TGTGCCAGCAGCTTAAATCGGGAGGGATCCTACTACAATGAGCAGTTCTTC,CASSLNREGSYYNEQFF
TRBJ2-5,TRBV6-5,NA,TRBD2,TGTGCCAGCAGCATCGGCGGGGGGGAGACCCAGTACTTC,CASSIGGGETQYF